These 10 T cell receptor beta chains share one sample of origin, sequenced in a study of monozygotic twins with inflammatory bowel disease. TCRdb re-called the 5' RACE reads and gives one entry per CDR3 protein, without DNA. The repertoire table contains 200,000 to 250,000 distinct CDR3 sequences. Input material: blood. These receptors all come from a human donor with ulcerative colitis or Crohn's disease, or a healthy co-twin of an affected twin (not recorded which).

The rearrangement joins TRBV20-1 to TRBJ1-2; TCRdb lists TRBD1, though no DNA is available to test this call. Germline V gene lookup returns CDR1 DFQATT and CDR2 SNEGSKA (reference sequence). The CDR3 sequence is 13 residues long. The CDR3 is CSARVRGTYGYTF.

This chain joins TRBV20-1 and TRBJ1-3; TCRdb names TRBD1, which stays unverified in the absence of DNA. Looked up from germline, CDR1 is DFQATT and CDR2 is SNEGSKA (reference sequence). This CDR3 is 13 amino acids long. CDR3 protein: CSADRGIGNTIYF.

The chain recombines TRBV10-3 with TRBJ2-4; there is no DNA to check the TCRdb D call of TRBD2. Germline-derived CDR1 and CDR2 are ENHRY and SYGVKD. The CDR3 totals 15 residues. The CDR3 loop reads CAISEGRVLGNIQYF.

The chain couples TRBV5-1 to TRBJ1-1; as DNA is missing, the TRBD1 call by TCRdb cannot be tested. The CDR3 has 12 amino acids. Germline V CDR1 and CDR2: SGHRS, YFSETQ. CDR3 sequence reads: CASSGGSSEAFF.

The genes are TRBV6-1 and TRBJ1-2; checking the TCRdb D call of TRBD1 is not possible without DNA. The CDR3 is made up of 16 amino acids. Germline-derived CDR1 and CDR2 are MNHNS and SASEGT. CDR3 loop: CASSERSRGEDYGYTF.

This chain joins TRBV2 and TRBJ1-2; TCRdb selects TRBD1, and the lack of DNA leaves this call unchecked. The CDR3 consists of 13 residues. CDR1 and CDR2 (germline): SNHLY, FYNNEI. CDR3 region: CASRADRNYGYTF.

This chain joins TRBV6-2 or TRBV6-3 and TRBJ1-5; as DNA is missing, the TRBD1 call by TCRdb cannot be tested. This CDR3 is 17 amino acids long. Germline lookup yields CDR1 MNHEY and CDR2 SVGEGT. The CDR3 loop reads CASSSSSRGAGNQPQHF.

This chain connects TRBV6-5 to TRBJ1-1; the D call from TCRdb, TRBD1, cannot be confirmed without DNA. Germline-derived CDR1 and CDR2 are MNHEY and SVGAGI. This CDR3 has 15 residues. The CDR3 spells CASSYEAGAKTEAFF.

This sequence joins TRBV7-3 and TRBJ2-5; with no DNA, the TCRdb D assignment of TRBD1 cannot be verified. The CDR3 length is 15 residues. The germline gives CDR1 SGHTA, CDR2 FQGTGA. The CDR3: CASSLGRTGTETQYF.

The rearrangement uses TRBV20-1 and TRBJ1-4; the D call of TRBD1 rests on TCRdb alone, since no DNA is present to check it. This CDR3 has 15 amino acids. Per the germline V gene, CDR1 is DFQATT and CDR2 is SNEGSKA (reference sequence). This CDR3 is CSARVPQGAREKLFF.